This passage covers 11 T cell receptor beta chains from one sample sequenced in a study of shared clonotypes between healthy human individuals (dated by TCRdb to 2018 to 2020). Preparation of the library involved the immunoSEQ multiplex PCR assay. TCRdb limited this immuneACCESS table to in-frame rearrangements with V and J called. A share of clones is missing; checked studies link under half to unresolved V genes, and the rest is unexplained. The sample yields about 2.3 million clones; about 92% were counted once. The ten top clones hold 0.3% to 0.4% of the sample. The sample taken for sequencing was naive CD4+ T cells from PBMCs. The sample's cell subset or site label, decoded: CD45RA+ positively selected. These receptors came from a man younger than 30 in good health. Some clones in this sample may be carry-over from other donors' samples.

The V gene is TRBV5-1, the J gene TRBJ1-1; 8 bases match TRBD1. The CDR3 loop spans 14 amino acids. CDR1 SGHRS and CDR2 YFSETQ come from the germline V gene. V dropped 4 bases and J dropped 4; count of bases not matched to a gene: 6. This chain's CDR3 is CASSRRTGGTEAFF. The DNA for the CDR3 is TGCGCCAGCAGCCGACGAACAGGGGGCACTGAAGCTTTCTTT. Looking up the rest from reference TRBV5-1 and TRBJ1-1 gives the full variable domain: KAGVTQTPRYLIKTRGQQVTLSCSPISGHRSVSWYQQTPGQGLQFLFEYFSETQRNKGNFPGRFSGRQFSNSRSEMNVSTLELGDSALYLCASSRRTGGTEAFFGQGTRLTVV.

This sequence joins TRBV5-6 and TRBJ2-5; D call uncertain. Deletions cut 6 bases from V and 7 bases from J, with 25 bases between. Looked up from germline, CDR1 is SGHDT and CDR2 is YYEEEE. CDR3 length equals 16 residues. CDR3 coding DNA: TGTGCCAGCACCCAAACCCCCAATACCAGCCCCCGGACCCAGTACTTC. Its translation is CASTQTPNTSPRTQYF.

The V call is TRBV11-2, the J call TRBJ2-5; 8 bases line up with TRBD1. TRBJ2-7 matches the DNA end more closely, so the J call is doubtful. The germline gives CDR1 SGHAT, CDR2 FQNNGV. This CDR3 has 15 residues. The CDR3 nucleotides are TGTGCCAGCTCTTTACGGCAGGGGGCCCACTACGAGCAGTACTTC. Protein product: CASSLRQGAHYEQYF.

The gene calls are TRBV4-1 and TRBJ2-1; 8 bases line up with TRBD1. CDR3 length equals 16 residues. The V segment lost 1 base and the J segment 5 bases; nucleotides outside the gene matches: 7. Looked up from germline, CDR1 is MGHRA and CDR2 is YSYEKL. CDR3 region: CASSQVPRGQDNEQFF. The CDR3 nucleotides read TGCGCCAGCAGCCAAGTACCCAGGGGGCAAGACAATGAGCAGTTCTTC.

This chain uses TRBV27 with TRBJ2-3, with D unresolved. V lost 4 bases and J 2 bases, leaving 10 bases between the germline ends. This CDR3 spans 14 amino acids. Germline values: CDR1 MNHEY, CDR2 SMNVEV (reference sequence). The CDR3 is CASSWAGYTDTQYF. The CDR3 region has the DNA TGTGCCAGCAGTTGGGCTGGATACACAGATACGCAGTATTTT.

A word on this clone: At the DNA level, this CDR3 is encoded by other sequences in the same sample as well. This chain uses TRBV2 with TRBJ1-5, with D unresolved. The CDR3 has 13 residues. V was cut by 8 bases and J by 1 base, with 9 bases left in between. CDR1 is SNHLY, CDR2 FYNNEI, per germline. CDR3 in DNA: TGTGCCAGCCGTCGAGAAAGCAATCAGCCCCAGCATTTT. Translating it yields CASRRESNQPQHF.

Details on this clone: Within the sample, other DNA sequences also encode this same CDR3. The chain couples TRBV7-2 to TRBJ1-5, with D maybe TRBD1 (5 bases). This CDR3 is built from 13 residues. Germline V gene lookup returns CDR1 SGHTA and CDR2 FQGNSA. V lost 5 bases, J lost 0 bases, and 5 bases lay in between. The chain's CDR3 is CASSTGSNQPQHF. The CDR3 DNA sequence: TGTGCCAGCAGCACAGGTAGCAATCAGCCCCAGCATTTT. The variable domain in full, completed from reference TRBV7-2 and TRBJ1-5, reads GAGVSQSPSNKVTEKGKDVELRCDPISGHTALYWYRQSLGQGLEFLIYFQGNSAPDKSGLPSDRFSAERTGGSVSTLTIQRTQQEDSAVYLCASSTGSNQPQHFGDGTRLSIL.

Turning to this clone: Other DNA sequences from this sample encode an identical CDR3 as well. The J gene is TRBJ2-5, the V gene TRBV2, with 7 bases fitting TRBD1. J lost 2 bases, V lost 6 bases, and 0 bases had no gene match. The CDR3 loop spans 12 amino acids. Germline V gene lookup returns CDR1 SNHLY and CDR2 FYNNEI. CDR3 sequence (DNA): TGTGCCAGCAGGGACAGGCAAGAGACCCAGTACTTC. It codes for CASRDRQETQYF.

The chain uses TRBV7-3 and TRBJ2-3; 10 bases are a match to TRBD2. The CDR3 spans 16 residues. V shed 0 bases and J 5 bases; nucleotides not matched to a gene: 5. Germline lookup yields CDR1 SGHTA and CDR2 FQGTGA. The CDR3 nucleotides are TGTGCCAGCAGCTTAACTAGCGGGAGGTCGGGAGATACGCAGTATTTT. Translating gives CASSLTSGRSGDTQYF.

The chain joins TRBV6-1 to TRBJ1-2; D remains unclear. The germline V and J ends were trimmed by 8 bases and 0 bases, with 10 bases remaining between them. Germline CDR1 reads MNHNS; CDR2 reads SASEGT. This CDR3 is built from 13 residues. The CDR3 DNA is TGTGCCAGCGTTCTCGGGGCTAACTATGGCTACACCTTC. It codes for CASVLGANYGYTF.

This clone has a single count. This chain uses TRBV6-6 with TRBJ2-7, with D possibly called TRBD1 or TRBD2 (5 bases each). CDR1 MNHNY and CDR2 SVGAGI come from the germline V gene (reference sequence). The CDR3 has 14 residues. V was trimmed by 2 bases and J by 3 bases, leaving 11 bases between them. In nucleotides, the CDR3 is TGTGCCAGCAGTTACCGGGACGGAAACTACGAGCAGTACTTC. This translates into CASSYRDGNYEQYF.